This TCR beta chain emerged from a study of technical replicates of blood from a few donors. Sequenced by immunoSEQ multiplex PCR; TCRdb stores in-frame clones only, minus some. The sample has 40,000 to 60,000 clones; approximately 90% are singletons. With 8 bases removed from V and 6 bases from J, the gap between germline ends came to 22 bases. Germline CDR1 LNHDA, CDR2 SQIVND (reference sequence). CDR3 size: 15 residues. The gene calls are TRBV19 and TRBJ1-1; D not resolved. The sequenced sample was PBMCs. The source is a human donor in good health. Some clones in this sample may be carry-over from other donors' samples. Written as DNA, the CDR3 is TGTGCCAGTGGATGGCCCCCGGGGAGCGGGGCTGAAGCTTTCTTT. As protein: CASGWPPGSGAEAFF.